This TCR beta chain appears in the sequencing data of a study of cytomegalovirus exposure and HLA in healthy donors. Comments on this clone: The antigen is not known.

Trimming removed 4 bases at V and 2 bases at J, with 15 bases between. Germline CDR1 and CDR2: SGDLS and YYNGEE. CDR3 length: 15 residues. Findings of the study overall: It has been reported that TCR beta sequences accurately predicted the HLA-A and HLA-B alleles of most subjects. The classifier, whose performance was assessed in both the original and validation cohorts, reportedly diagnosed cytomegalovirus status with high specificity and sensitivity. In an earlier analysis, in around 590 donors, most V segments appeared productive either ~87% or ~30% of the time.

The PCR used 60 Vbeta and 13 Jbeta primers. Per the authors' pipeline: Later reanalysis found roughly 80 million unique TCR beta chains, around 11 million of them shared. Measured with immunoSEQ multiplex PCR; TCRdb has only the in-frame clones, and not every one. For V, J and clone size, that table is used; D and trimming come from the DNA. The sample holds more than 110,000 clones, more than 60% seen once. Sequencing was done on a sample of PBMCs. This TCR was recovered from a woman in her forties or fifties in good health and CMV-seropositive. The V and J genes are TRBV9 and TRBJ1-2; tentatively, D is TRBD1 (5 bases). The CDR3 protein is CASSSNRQGNYGYTF. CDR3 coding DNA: TGTGCCAGCAGCAGCAATAGGCAGGGCAACTATGGCTACACCTTC.